The clone carrying this T cell receptor beta chain was recorded a few times. The antigen is unknown. The data originate from a study of T-cell reconstitution after alpha-beta-depleted transplantation in children. Study observations and caveats: For some patients, TCRbeta diversity was high at day 60 because of recipient T cells and thymic progenitors that survived.

The V end was cut by 2 bases, the J end by 4 bases, with 6 bases between. Germline V gene sequence: CDR1 DFQATT, CDR2 SNEGSKA (reference sequence). The CDR3 contains 11 residues. Unique molecular identifiers were incorporated into the prepared TCRbeta library. TCRdb independently ran MiXCR on the PCR reads; one entry per CDR3 protein. This table has over 25,000 distinct CDR3 sequences, roughly a sixth appearing once. This clonotype originated in a male patient aged 2 to 10 who had a stem cell transplant for acute lymphoblastic leukemia, so the T cells may come from the graft donor. This sequence joins TRBV20-1 and TRBJ2-7, with D unresolved. This specimen was PBMCs, mostly from graft donor cells, taken 60 days after TCRalphabeta/CD19-depleted stem cell transplant. CDR3 residues: CSARYQYEQYF. As DNA, the CDR3 is TGCAGTGCTAGATACCAGTACGAGCAGTACTTC.